These 27 T cell receptor beta chains originate from one sample sequenced in a study of quantifying T cell responses using KT2 cells. Study in general: cDNA was made from DNase-treated RNA using alpha and beta constant primers.

The cDNA 3' end received a ligated oligonucleotide with a UMI. An equimolar mix of RC1.1 and RC1.2 primed the beta chain across TRBC1 and TRBC2. From the UMI-ligation and nested PCR reads, TCRdb called clonotypes with MiXCR, one entry per CDR3 protein. The top ten clones hold approximately 14% of a sample with tens of thousands of distinct CDR3 sequences, 7.3% of them seen once. Input material: PBMCs spiked with cells of the T cell clone KT2. The receptors stem from a human donor.

This chain links TRBV4-3 with TRBJ2-3, with D tentatively TRBD2 (6 bases). Germline V gives CDR1 LGHNA, CDR2 YSLEER. Between the trimmed V and J ends, which lost 8 bases and 3 bases, there was a span of 18 bases. There are 15 residues in the CDR3. CDR3 nucleotides: TGCGCCAGCTCCTGGAGGAGGGAAGCAACAGATACGCAGTATTTT. Its translation is CASSWRREATDTQYF.

This clonotype has a handful of counts. CDR3 sequence reads: CASSPKGGDSPLHF. The CDR3 DNA sequence: TGTGCCAGCAGCCCCAAAGGTGGGGATTCACCCCTCCACTTT. The chain is built from TRBV9 and TRBJ1-6; D unresolved. Trimming shortened V by 4 bases and J by 8 bases, and 13 bases separated the two germline ends. The CDR3 loop spans 14 amino acids. Germline V gene sequence: CDR1 SGDLS, CDR2 YYNGEE.

This clonotype was observed at least ten times. J is TRBJ1-4 and V is TRBV12-3 or TRBV12-4; 7 nucleotides align to TRBD1. Losses at the gene ends were 3 bases for V and 10 bases for J; bases not matched to a gene: 5. The CDR3 totals 13 residues. CDR3 in amino acids: CASSLAGGGKLFF. As DNA, the CDR3 is TGTGCCAGCAGTTTGGCAGGGGGTGGAAAACTGTTTTTT.

This clonotype was seen at least ten times. The rearrangement links TRBV20-1 to TRBJ2-5; D may be TRBD1 or TRBD2 (5 bases each). This CDR3 has 15 amino acids. Trimming shortened V by 4 bases and J by 6 bases, and 21 bases separated the two germline ends. Germline-derived CDR1 and CDR2 are DFQATT and SNEGSKA (reference sequence). The CDR3, as DNA: TGCAGTGCTATAACCCGAAAAGGGGACCTGAAGACCCAGTACTTC. Residues: CSAITRKGDLKTQYF.

The chain links TRBV11-1 to TRBJ2-3; D may be TRBD1 (6 bases). Deletions cut 5 bases from V and 3 bases from J, with 6 bases between. Germline lookup yields CDR1 SGHAT and CDR2 FQDESV (reference sequence). This CDR3 spans 12 amino acids. This chain's CDR3 is CASSQGTDTQYF. DNA of the CDR3: TGTGCCAGCAGCCAGGGGACAGATACGCAGTATTTT.

The table lists this clonotype with many counts. The chain carries TRBV7-2 and TRBJ2-1; 14 positions match TRBD2. This CDR3 spans 14 amino acids. V trimming: 5 bases; J trimming: 9 bases; junction bases outside the gene matches: 3. Germline-derived CDR1 and CDR2 are SGHTA and FQGNSA. CDR3 coding DNA: TGTGCCAGCAGCCCCGGGACTAGCGGGGGTGAGCAGTTCTTC. Protein sequence: CASSPGTSGGEQFF.

In DNA form, the CDR3 reads TGTGCCAGCAGCCAAGAAATTAGAGGGGCCTACGAGCAGTACTTC. This encodes CASSQEIRGAYEQYF. The chain recombines TRBV4-2 with TRBJ2-7; the D call may be TRBD1 or TRBD2 (5 bases each). This CDR3 contains 15 residues. The V end was cut by 0 bases, the J end by 2 bases, with 11 bases between. From germline, CDR1 is LGHNA and CDR2 YNFKEQ.

This clonotype was counted at least ten times. The chain recombines TRBV29-1 with TRBJ2-5; 7 bases are a match to TRBD2. This CDR3 is 15 amino acids long. J lost 5 bases, V lost 4 bases, and 13 bases had no gene match. Germline CDR1 is SQVTM and CDR2 is ANQGSEA. The CDR3 region has the DNA TGCAGCGTTGTGGGGGGGAGCGGTTTCGGGGAGACCCAGTACTTC. It encodes CSVVGGSGFGETQYF.

This clonotype came up many times. The chain employs TRBV3-1 and TRBJ2-1, with a weak D call TRBD1 (5 bases). V lost 1 base and J lost 0, with 7 bases in between. The CDR3 length is 15 residues. The germline gives CDR1 LGHDT, CDR2 YNNKEL (reference sequence). CDR3 sequence (DNA): TGTGCCAGCAGCCAAGGACAGCTCTCCTACAATGAGCAGTTCTTC. Protein sequence: CASSQGQLSYNEQFF.

The chain is built from TRBV2 and TRBJ2-5; 16 bases agree with TRBD2. Germline-derived CDR1 and CDR2 are SNHLY and FYNNEI. V shed 4 bases, J shed 5 bases, and the junction held 7 bases outside the gene matches. The CDR3 totals 17 residues. The CDR3 loop reads CASSAGTSGGAVETQYF. In nucleotides, the CDR3 is TGTGCCAGCAGTGCCGGGACTAGCGGGGGGGCCGTGGAGACCCAGTACTTC. Full variable domain (missing parts from reference TRBV2 and TRBJ2-5): EPEVTQTPSHQVTQMGQEVILRCVPISNHLYFYWYRQILGQKVEFLVSFYNNEISEKSEIFDDQFSVERPDGSNFTLKIRSTKLEDSAMYFCASSAGTSGGAVETQYFGPGTRLLVL.

This clonotype has ten or more counts. CDR3 sequence: CASSPQGANYLYSNQPQHF. The CDR3 nucleotides are TGTGCCAGCAGCCCACAGGGGGCCAACTACCTCTATAGCAATCAGCCCCAGCATTTT. The chain couples TRBV6-2 or TRBV6-3 to TRBJ1-5, with TRBD1 matching over 9 bases. CDR3 size: 19 residues. The germline CDR1 and CDR2 sequences are MNHEY and SVGEGT. The trim removed 6 bases at V and 0 bases at J, leaving 15 bases unmatched.

This clonotype turned up a few times. V and J are TRBV7-6 and TRBJ2-7; D unclear. V was trimmed by 5 bases and J by 7 bases, leaving 21 bases between them. Germline V gene data show CDR1 as SGHVS and CDR2 as FNYEAQ. This CDR3 spans 15 amino acids. The chain's CDR3 is CASSPSWSTAREQYF. The CDR3 nucleotides read TGTGCCAGCAGCCCTAGTTGGAGTACCGCTCGTGAGCAGTACTTC.

There are many counts of this clonotype. The genes are TRBV28 and TRBJ1-2; D call uncertain. Germline V gives CDR1 MDHEN, CDR2 SYDVKM. The CDR3 sequence is 15 residues long. The V and J ends lost 5 bases and 6 bases respectively, with 19 bases between them. CDR3 nucleotide sequence: TGTGCCAGCAGTCCCACGGCCGGTGTTCATAATGGCTACACCTTC. It is translated as CASSPTAGVHNGYTF.

This clonotype was counted between two and nine times. The chain is built from TRBV9 and TRBJ2-7, with 7 nucleotides matching TRBD2. V was clipped by 4 bases and J by 0 bases; unmatched bases: 7. Germline-derived CDR1 and CDR2 are SGDLS and YYNGEE. The CDR3 totals 15 residues. The CDR3 DNA follows: TGTGCCAGCAGCCTCCGGGACTACAGCTCCTACGAGCAGTACTTC. Its protein is CASSLRDYSSYEQYF.

This clonotype was found a few times. The rearrangement joins TRBV20-1 to TRBJ2-1, with TRBD2 matching over 9 bases. J gave up 3 bases and V 4 bases, and 13 bases lay outside the gene matches. The CDR3 is made up of 17 amino acids. The germline CDR1 and CDR2 sequences are DFQATT and SNEGSKA (reference sequence). The CDR3 spells CSAKGPSGISNYNEQFF. For the CDR3, the DNA is TGCAGTGCTAAGGGGCCTAGCGGGATATCGAACTACAATGAGCAGTTCTTC.

Many counts were recorded for this clonotype. The chain joins TRBV10-3 to TRBJ1-5; 7 positions match TRBD1. V was pared by 10 bases and J by 3 bases, with 6 bases of the junction left unmatched. Per germline, CDR1 ENHRY and CDR2 SYGVKD. CDR3 size: 13 residues. The CDR3 DNA follows: TGTGCCAGCACAGGGGAACTCAATCAGCCCCAGCATTTT. This encodes CASTGELNQPQHF.

Comments on this clonotype: This may arise from a read error, as a much more abundant clone is one base away. The final CDR3 position lacks the conserved phenylalanine or tryptophan, pointing to a likely read error. The V call is TRBV20-1, the J call TRBJ2-3, with 11 positions matching TRBD2. The CDR3 runs to 16 residues. Germline CDR1 reads DFQATT; CDR2 reads SNEGSKA (reference sequence). V lost 4 bases and J lost 3; bases outside the gene matches: 9. The CDR3 sequence is CSATTPSGGITDTQYS. The CDR3 DNA reads as TGCAGTGCTACGACCCCTAGCGGGGGGATAACAGATACGCAGTATTCT.

This clonotype was detected ten times or more. The chain is built from TRBV28 and TRBJ2-7, with 8 positions matching TRBD2. Germline values: CDR1 MDHEN, CDR2 SYDVKM. This CDR3 is built from 13 residues. The junction had 3 bases not matched to a gene; V was cut back by 4 bases and J by 4 bases. CDR3: CASSSGGDYEQYF. CDR3 nucleotides: TGTGCCAGCAGTTCGGGGGGGGATTACGAGCAGTACTTC.

This clonotype turned up a few times. The rearrangement joins TRBV7-8 to TRBJ1-5; TRBD1 matches 11 bases. The V segment lost 5 bases and the J segment 9 bases; nucleotides outside the gene matches: 9. The germline V gene has CDR1 SGHVS and CDR2 FQNEAQ. The CDR3 totals 15 residues. The CDR3 DNA sequence: TGTGCCAGCAGCGGGGGACAGGGGGGGGGTAGGCCCCAGCATTTT. It translates to CASSGGQGGGRPQHF.

V and J are TRBV29-1 and TRBJ1-3; D not resolved. The CDR3 spans 13 residues. V was trimmed by 4 bases and J by 2 bases, leaving 9 bases between them. Germline values: CDR1 SQVTM, CDR2 ANQGSEA. The DNA for the CDR3 is TGCAGCGTTGGGGTCTATCCTGGAAACACCATATATTTT. Translation: CSVGVYPGNTIYF.

This clonotype was recorded many times. The CDR3 coding sequence is TGCAGTGCTAGACTGGCAGGCTCGGACACTGAAGCTTTCTTT. Translation gives CSARLAGSDTEAFF. The gene calls are TRBV20-1 and TRBJ1-1; D is uncertain. The CDR3 runs 14 residues. The V gene's germline CDR1 is DFQATT and CDR2 SNEGSKA (reference sequence). V was clipped by 2 bases and J by 3 bases, with 13 bases between them.

At least ten counts were recorded for this clonotype. This chain links TRBV6-2 or TRBV6-3 with TRBJ1-1; no clear D. CDR1 is MNHEY, CDR2 SVGEGT, per germline. Trimming removed 6 bases from V and 4 bases from J, with 12 bases in between. There are 13 residues in the CDR3. The CDR3 sequence is CASSLGRVTEAFF. Written as DNA, the CDR3 is TGTGCCAGCAGCCTAGGGCGTGTCACTGAAGCTTTCTTT.

This clonotype was picked up many times. The chain has TRBV6-4 and TRBJ2-3; D gene unclear. Trimming shortened V by 2 bases and J by 4 bases, and 4 bases separated the two germline ends. The germline gives CDR1 MRHNA, CDR2 SNTAGT. The CDR3 spans 12 residues. CDR3 nucleotides: TGTGCCAGCAGTGACAGCGCAGATACGCAGTATTTT. It is translated as CASSDSADTQYF.

The table lists this clonotype with many counts. The chain carries TRBV29-1 and TRBJ1-1, with 8 positions matching TRBD1. J lost 5 bases, V lost 6 bases, and 8 bases had no gene match. Per germline, CDR1 SQVTM and CDR2 ANQGSEA. This CDR3 is built from 13 residues. CDR3 residues: CSVYDRGWTEAFF. CDR3 DNA: TGCAGCGTGTACGACAGGGGATGGACTGAAGCTTTCTTT.

The sample holds a few counts of this clonotype. The DNA for the CDR3 is TGTGCCAGCAAAAAAGGTTGGGACGGACCCTACGAGCAGTACTTC. Its protein is CASKKGWDGPYEQYF. This sequence joins TRBV12-3 or TRBV12-4 and TRBJ2-7; possibly TRBD1 or TRBD2 for D (5 bases each). The CDR3 is made up of 15 amino acids. The V end lost 7 bases, the J end lost 2 bases, and 18 bases lay between the germline ends.

A note on this clonotype: A much bigger clone sits one base away, suggesting this may be a read error. The chain recombines TRBV29-1 with TRBJ1-1; D is uncertain. CDR1 and CDR2 (germline): SQVTM, ANQGSEA. This CDR3 is 12 amino acids long. CDR3 coding DNA: TGCAGCGTGAAGGGTCAGGAAAGTGAATCTTTCTTT. It codes for CSVKGQESESFF.

This clonotype was observed at least ten times. The chain is built from TRBV5-6 and TRBJ1-1; TRBD1 is a possible D gene (5 bases). The CDR3 covers 13 residues. Germline CDR1 reads SGHDT; CDR2 reads YYEEEE. V lost 2 bases and J lost 4, with 9 bases in between. The CDR3 loop reads CASSFGRVTEAFF. CDR3 nucleotides: TGTGCCAGCAGCTTCGGCAGGGTCACTGAAGCTTTCTTT. Full variable domain (outside the CDR3, taken from reference TRBV5-6 and TRBJ1-1): DAGVTQSPTHLIKTRGQQVTLRCSPKSGHDTVSWYQQALGQGPQFIFQYYEEEERQRGNFPDRFSGHQFPNYSSELNVNALLLGDSALYLCASSFGRVTEAFFGQGTRLTVV.